This T cell receptor beta chain was profiled in a study of T cell responses to AZD1222 COVID-19 vaccine. Regarding the study as a whole: Spike-spanning, vaccine-associated CD4 TCRs were dominant at 160-218 and 743-854. At baseline, just a handful of AZD1222 recipients tested seropositive.

Notes on this clone: The antigen remains unidentified.

The study pooled second doses at about 4 or about 12 weeks. Assay used: immunoSEQ multiplex PCR; TCRdb lists only in-frame clones, some missing. Among roughly 120,000 clones listed, around 89% were seen once. Germline CDR1 MRHNA, CDR2 SNTAGT. This CDR3 spans 13 amino acids. Trimming cost V 6 bases and J 4 bases, with 12 bases left between them. This specimen consisted of peripheral blood, obtained 28 days after the second AZD1222 dose. This receptor was taken from an adult who received the AZD1222 COVID-19 vaccine. V usage is TRBV6-4 and J usage is TRBJ1-2; D not certain. CDR3 DNA sequence: TGTGCCAGCAGCCACGGCGCTTCCTATGGCTACACCTTC. Its protein product is CASSHGASYGYTF.